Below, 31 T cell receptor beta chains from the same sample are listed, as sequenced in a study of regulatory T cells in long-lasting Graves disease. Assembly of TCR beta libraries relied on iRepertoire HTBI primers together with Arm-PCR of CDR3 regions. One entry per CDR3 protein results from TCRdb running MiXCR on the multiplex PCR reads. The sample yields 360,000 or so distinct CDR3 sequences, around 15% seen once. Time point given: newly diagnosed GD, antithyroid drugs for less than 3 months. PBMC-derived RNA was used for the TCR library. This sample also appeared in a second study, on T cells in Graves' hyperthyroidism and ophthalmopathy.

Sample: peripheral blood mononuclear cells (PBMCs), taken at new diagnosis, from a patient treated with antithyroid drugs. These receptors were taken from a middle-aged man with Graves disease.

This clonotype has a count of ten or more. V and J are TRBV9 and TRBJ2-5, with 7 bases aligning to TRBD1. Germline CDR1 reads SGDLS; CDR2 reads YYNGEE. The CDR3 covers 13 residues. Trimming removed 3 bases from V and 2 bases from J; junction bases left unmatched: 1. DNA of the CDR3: TGTGCCAGCAGCGGGGGACAGCAAGAGACCCAGTACTTC. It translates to CASSGGQQETQYF.

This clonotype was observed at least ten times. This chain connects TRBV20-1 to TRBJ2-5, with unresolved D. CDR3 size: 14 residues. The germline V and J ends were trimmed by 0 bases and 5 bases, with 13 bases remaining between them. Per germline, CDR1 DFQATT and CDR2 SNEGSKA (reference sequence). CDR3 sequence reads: CSARDRPPSETQYF. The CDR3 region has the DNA TGCAGTGCTAGAGATCGTCCCCCCAGCGAGACCCAGTACTTC.

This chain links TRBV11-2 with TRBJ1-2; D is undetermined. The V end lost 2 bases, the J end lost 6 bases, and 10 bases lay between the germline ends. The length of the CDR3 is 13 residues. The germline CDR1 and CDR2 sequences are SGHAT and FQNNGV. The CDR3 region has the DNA TGTGCCAGCAGCTTACCGCTAGCCCATGGCTACACCTTC. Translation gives CASSLPLAHGYTF.

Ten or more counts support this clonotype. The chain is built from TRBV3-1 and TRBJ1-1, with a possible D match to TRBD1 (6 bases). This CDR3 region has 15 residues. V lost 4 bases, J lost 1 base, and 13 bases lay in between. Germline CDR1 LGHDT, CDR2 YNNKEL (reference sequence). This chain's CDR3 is CASSLREGGNTEAFF. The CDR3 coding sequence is TGTGCCAGCAGCCTCCGCGAAGGGGGGAACACTGAAGCTTTCTTT.

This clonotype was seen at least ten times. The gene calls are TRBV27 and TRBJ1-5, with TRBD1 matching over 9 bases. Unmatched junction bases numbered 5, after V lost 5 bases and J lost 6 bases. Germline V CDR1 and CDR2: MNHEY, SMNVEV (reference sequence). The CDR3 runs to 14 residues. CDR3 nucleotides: TGTGCCAGCAGTCCCAGGGACAGGGCTCAGCCCCAGCATTTT. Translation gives CASSPRDRAQPQHF.

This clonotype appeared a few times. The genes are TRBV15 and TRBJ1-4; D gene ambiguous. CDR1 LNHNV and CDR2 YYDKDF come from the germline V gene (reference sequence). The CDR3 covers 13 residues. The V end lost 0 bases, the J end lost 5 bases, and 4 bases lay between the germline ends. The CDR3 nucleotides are TGTGCCACCAGCAGAGACTACAATGAAAAACTGTTTTTT. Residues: CATSRDYNEKLFF.

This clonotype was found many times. This chain's CDR3 is CASSSGADTQYF. CDR3 nucleotides: TGTGCCAGCAGCTCCGGGGCGGATACGCAGTATTTT. The chain is built from TRBV7-9 and TRBJ2-3, with D tentatively TRBD1 or TRBD2 (5 bases each). This CDR3 region has 12 residues. Per the germline V gene, CDR1 is SEHNR and CDR2 is FQNEAQ (reference sequence). Trimming removed 4 bases from V and 6 bases from J, with 8 bases in between.

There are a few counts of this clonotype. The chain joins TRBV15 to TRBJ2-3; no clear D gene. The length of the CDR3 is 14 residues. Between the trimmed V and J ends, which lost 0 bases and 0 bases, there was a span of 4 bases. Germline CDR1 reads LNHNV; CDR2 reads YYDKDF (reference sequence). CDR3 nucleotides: TGTGCCACCAGCAGAGATGCTAGCACAGATACGCAGTATTTT. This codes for CATSRDASTDTQYF.

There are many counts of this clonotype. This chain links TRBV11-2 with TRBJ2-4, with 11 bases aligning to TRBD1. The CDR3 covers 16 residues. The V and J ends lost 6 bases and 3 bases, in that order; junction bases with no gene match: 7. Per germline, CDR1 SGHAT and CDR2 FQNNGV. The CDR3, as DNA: TGTGCCAGCAGTCGAGGACAGGGGGCGTTCAAAAACATTCAGTACTTC. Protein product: CASSRGQGAFKNIQYF.

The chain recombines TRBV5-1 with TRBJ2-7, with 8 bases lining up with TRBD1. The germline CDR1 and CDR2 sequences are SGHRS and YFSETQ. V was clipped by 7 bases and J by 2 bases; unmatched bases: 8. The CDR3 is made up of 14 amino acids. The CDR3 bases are TGCGCCAGCCACCACGGGACAGGAGCCTACGAGCAGTACTTC. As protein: CASHHGTGAYEQYF.

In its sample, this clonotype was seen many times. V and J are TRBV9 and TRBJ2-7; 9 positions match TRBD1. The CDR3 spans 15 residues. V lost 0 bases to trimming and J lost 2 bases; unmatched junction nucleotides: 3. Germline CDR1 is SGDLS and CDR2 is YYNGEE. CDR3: CASSVGGQGAYEQYF. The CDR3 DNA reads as TGTGCCAGCAGCGTAGGGGGACAGGGCGCCTACGAGCAGTACTTC. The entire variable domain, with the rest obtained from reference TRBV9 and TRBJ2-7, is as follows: DSGVTQTPKHLITATGQRVTLRCSPRSGDLSVYWYQQSLDQGLQFLIQYYNGEERAKGNILERFSAQQFPDLHSELNLSSLELGDSALYFCASSVGGQGAYEQYFGPGTRLTVT.

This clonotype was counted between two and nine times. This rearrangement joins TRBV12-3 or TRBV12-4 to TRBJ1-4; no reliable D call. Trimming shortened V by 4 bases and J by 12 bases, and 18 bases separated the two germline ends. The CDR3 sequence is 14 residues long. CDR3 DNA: TGTGCCAGCAGTTCCCGGGTTCCCGCGAGGGAACTGTTTTTT. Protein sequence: CASSSRVPARELFF.

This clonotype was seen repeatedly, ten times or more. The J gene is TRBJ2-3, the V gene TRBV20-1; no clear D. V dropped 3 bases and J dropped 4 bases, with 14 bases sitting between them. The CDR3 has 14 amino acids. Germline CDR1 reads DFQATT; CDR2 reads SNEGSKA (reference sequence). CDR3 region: CSASYGRSADTQYF. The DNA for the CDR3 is TGCAGTGCTAGTTATGGCCGGAGCGCAGATACGCAGTATTTT.

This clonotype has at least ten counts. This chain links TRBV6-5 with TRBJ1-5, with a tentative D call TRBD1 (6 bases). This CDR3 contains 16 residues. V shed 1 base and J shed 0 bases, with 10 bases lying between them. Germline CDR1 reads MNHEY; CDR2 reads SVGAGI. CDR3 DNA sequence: TGTGCCAGCAGTTACTTAGGACAGTATAGCAATCAGCCCCAGCATTTT. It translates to CASSYLGQYSNQPQHF.

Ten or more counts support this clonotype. The CDR3 nucleotides read TGTGCCAGCAGTTACGGACTAGCGTTCTACGAGCAGTACTTC. Translating gives CASSYGLAFYEQYF. V is TRBV6-2 or TRBV6-3 and J is TRBJ2-7; TRBD2 matches at 9 bases. This CDR3 region has 14 residues. Germline lookup yields CDR1 MNHEY and CDR2 SVGEGT. V was pared by 2 bases and J by 3 bases, with 2 bases of the junction left unmatched.

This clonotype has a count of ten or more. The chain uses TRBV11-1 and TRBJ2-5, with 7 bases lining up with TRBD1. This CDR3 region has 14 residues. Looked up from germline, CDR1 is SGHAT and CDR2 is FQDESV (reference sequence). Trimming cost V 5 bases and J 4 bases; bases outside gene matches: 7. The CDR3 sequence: CASSPRQGSETQYF. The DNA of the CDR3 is TGTGCCAGCAGCCCACGACAGGGTTCAGAGACCCAGTACTTC.

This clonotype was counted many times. The CDR3 nucleotides are TGCAGCGTCGCGAAACCGGGACAGGGCCTCGGCGGCTACACCTTC. Residues: CSVAKPGQGLGGYTF. This chain joins TRBV29-1 and TRBJ1-2; TRBD1 agrees at 9 bases. CDR1 and CDR2 from the germline V gene are SQVTM and ANQGSEA. The J segment lost 8 bases and the V segment lost 6 bases, leaving 16 bases of the junction unmatched. CDR3 length equals 15 residues.

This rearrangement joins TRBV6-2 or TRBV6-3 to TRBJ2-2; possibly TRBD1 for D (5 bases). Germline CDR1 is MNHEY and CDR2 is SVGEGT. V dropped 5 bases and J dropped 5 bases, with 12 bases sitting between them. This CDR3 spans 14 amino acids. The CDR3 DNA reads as TGTGCCAGCAGTGGGGCTGGCAGAACCGGGGAGCTGTTTTTT. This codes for CASSGAGRTGELFF.

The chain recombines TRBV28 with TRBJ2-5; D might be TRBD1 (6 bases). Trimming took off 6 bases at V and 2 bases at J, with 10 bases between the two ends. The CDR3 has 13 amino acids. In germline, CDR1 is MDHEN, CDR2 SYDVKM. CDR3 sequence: CASRWTAQETQYF. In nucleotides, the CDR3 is TGTGCCAGCAGATGGACAGCTCAAGAGACCCAGTACTTC.

In DNA form, the CDR3 reads TGTGCCAGCAGCCAACTTGGAAACACCATATATTTT. Protein: CASSQLGNTIYF. The rearrangement joins TRBV4-2 to TRBJ1-3; D unclear. There are 12 residues in the CDR3. The germline V gene has CDR1 LGHNA and CDR2 YNFKEQ. The V gene lost 2 bases and the J gene lost 3 bases, with 2 bases spanning the gap.

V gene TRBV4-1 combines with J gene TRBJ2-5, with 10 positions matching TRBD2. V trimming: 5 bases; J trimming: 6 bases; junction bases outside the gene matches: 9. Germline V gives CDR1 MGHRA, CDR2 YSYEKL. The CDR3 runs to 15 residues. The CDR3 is CASSSPGLAFKTQYF. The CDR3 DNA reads TGCGCCAGCAGCTCGCCGGGACTAGCGTTTAAGACCCAGTACTTC.

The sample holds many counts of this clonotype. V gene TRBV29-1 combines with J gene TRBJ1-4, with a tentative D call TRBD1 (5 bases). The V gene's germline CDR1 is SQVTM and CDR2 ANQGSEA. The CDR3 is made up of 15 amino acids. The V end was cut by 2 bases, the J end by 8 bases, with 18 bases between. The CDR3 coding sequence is TGCAGCGTTGAACATCCAGGGACGGTAGGAGAAAAACTGTTTTTT. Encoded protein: CSVEHPGTVGEKLFF.

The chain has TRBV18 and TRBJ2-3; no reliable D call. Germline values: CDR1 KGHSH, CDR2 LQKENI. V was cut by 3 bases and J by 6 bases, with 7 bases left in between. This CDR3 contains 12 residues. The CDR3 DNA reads TGTGCCAGCTCACCCTACCTGGATACGCAGTATTTT. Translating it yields CASSPYLDTQYF. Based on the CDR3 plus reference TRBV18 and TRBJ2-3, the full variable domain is NAGVMQNPRHLVRRRGQEARLRCSPMKGHSHVYWYRQLPEEGLKFMVYLQKENIIDESGMPKERFSAEFPKEGPSILRIQQVVRGDSAAYFCASSPYLDTQYFGPGTRLTVL.

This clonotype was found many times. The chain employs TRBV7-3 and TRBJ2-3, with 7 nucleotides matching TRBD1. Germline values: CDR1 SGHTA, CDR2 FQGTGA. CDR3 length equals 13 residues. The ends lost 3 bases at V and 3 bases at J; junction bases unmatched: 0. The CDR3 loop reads CASSLDRTDTQYF. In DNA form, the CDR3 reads TGTGCCAGCAGCTTGGACAGGACAGATACGCAGTATTTT.

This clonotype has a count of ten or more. The CDR3, as DNA: TGTGCCACCAGTGATCTAGGACAGGGCACAGATACGCAGTATTTT. This codes for CATSDLGQGTDTQYF. The rearrangement links TRBV24-1 to TRBJ2-3, with 7 positions matching TRBD1. CDR3 length: 15 residues. Germline CDR1 KGHDR, CDR2 SFDVKD. The ends lost 3 bases at V and 1 base at J; junction bases unmatched: 3.

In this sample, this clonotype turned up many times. CDR3 DNA sequence: TGTGCCAGCACCTCACTGCCCCAGGGCCCCTACAATGAGCAGTTCTTC. Its translation is CASTSLPQGPYNEQFF. This chain uses TRBV6-2 or TRBV6-3 with TRBJ2-1; D is possibly TRBD1 (5 bases). Per the germline V gene, CDR1 is MNHEY and CDR2 is SVGEGT. The CDR3 has 16 amino acids. With 7 bases removed from V and 2 bases from J, the gap between germline ends came to 18 bases.

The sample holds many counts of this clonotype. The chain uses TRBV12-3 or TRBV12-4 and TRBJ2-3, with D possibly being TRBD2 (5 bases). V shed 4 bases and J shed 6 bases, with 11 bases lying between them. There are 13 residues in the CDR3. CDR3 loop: CASSSAGVDTQYF. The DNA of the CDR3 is TGTGCCAGCAGTTCCGCCGGGGTTGATACGCAGTATTTT.

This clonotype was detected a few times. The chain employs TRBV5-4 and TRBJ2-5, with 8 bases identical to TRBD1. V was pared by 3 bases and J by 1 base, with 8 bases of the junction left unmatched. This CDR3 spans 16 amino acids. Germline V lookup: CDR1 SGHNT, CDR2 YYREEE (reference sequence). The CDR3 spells CASSSGTGASQETQYF. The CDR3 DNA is TGTGCCAGCAGCTCCGGGACAGGAGCTAGCCAAGAGACCCAGTACTTC.

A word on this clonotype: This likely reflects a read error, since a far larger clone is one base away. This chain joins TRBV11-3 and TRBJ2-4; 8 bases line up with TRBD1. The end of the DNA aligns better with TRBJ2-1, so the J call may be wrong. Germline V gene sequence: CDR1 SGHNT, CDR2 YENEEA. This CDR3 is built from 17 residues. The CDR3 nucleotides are TGTGCCAGCAGCTTCAGGGGAACAGGACAGGGTATGAACGAGCAGTTCTTC. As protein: CASSFRGTGQGMNEQFF.

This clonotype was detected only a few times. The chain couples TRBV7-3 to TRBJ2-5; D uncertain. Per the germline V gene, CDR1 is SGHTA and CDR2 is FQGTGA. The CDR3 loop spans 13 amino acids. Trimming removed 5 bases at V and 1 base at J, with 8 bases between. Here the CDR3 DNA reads TGTGCCAGCAGCCCCAGGCCCCAAGAGACCCAGTACTTC. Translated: CASSPRPQETQYF.

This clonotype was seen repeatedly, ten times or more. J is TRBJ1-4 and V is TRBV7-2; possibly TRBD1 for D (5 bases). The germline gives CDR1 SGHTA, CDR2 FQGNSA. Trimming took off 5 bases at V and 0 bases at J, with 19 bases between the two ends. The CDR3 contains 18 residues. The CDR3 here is CASSVFGTQGATNEKLFF. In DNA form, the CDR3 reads TGTGCCAGCAGCGTATTCGGGACTCAAGGGGCAACTAATGAAAAACTGTTTTTT.